This T cell receptor (beta chain) was captured in a study of CD8 T cells in ankylosing spondylitis. Whole-study findings and limits: A TCR beta motif made of eight highly homologous variants seemed typical of ankylosing spondylitis blood.

V gave up 4 bases and J gave up 1 base, with 10 bases separating them. CDR3 length: 14 amino acids. 5'-RACE, quantitative and with molecular barcodes, yielded the TCR beta libraries. TCRdb recomputed calls from the 5' RACE reads with MiXCR, one row per CDR3 protein. The sample shows 250,000 to 300,000 distinct CDR3 sequences, about 20% of them seen only once. Worth noting for this clonotype: Its antigen is not known.

V and J are TRBV12-3 or TRBV12-4 and TRBJ1-1, with unresolved D. The sequence was obtained from a male donor with ankylosing spondylitis or in good health (not recorded which). The sequenced sample consisted of blood, either unsorted or a sorted T cell fraction (not recorded which). The CDR3 sequence is CASSSRTRNTEAFF. The DNA for the CDR3 is TGTGCCAGCAGTTCCAGGACGAGGAACACTGAAGCTTTCTTT.